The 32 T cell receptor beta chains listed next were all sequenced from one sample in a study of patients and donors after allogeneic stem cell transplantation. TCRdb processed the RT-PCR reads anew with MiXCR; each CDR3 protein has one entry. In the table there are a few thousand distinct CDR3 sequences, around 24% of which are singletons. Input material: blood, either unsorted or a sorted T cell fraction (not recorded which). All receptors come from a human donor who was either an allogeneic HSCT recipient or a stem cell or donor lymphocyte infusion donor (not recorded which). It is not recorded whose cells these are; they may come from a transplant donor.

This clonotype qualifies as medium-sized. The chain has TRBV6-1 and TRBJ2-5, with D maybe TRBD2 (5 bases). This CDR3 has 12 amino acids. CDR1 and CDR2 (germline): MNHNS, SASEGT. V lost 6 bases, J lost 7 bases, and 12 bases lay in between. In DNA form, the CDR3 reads TGTGCCAGCAGATGGACGGAGGTGACCCAGTACTTC. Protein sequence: CASRWTEVTQYF.

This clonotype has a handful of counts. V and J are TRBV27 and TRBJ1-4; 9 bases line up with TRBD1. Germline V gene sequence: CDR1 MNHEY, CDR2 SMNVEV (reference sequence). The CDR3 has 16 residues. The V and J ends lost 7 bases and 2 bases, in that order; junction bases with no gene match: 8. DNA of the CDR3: TGTGCCAGCACCCGAACAGGGGGCACGACTAATGAAAAACTGTTTTTT. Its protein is CASTRTGGTTNEKLFF.

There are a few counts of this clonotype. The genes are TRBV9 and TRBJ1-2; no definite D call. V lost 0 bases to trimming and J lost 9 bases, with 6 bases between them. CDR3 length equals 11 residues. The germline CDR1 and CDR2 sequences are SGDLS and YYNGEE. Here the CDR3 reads CASSVDERYTF. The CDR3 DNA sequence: TGTGCCAGCAGCGTAGACGAGCGCTACACCTTC. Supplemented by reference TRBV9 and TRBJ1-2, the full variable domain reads DSGVTQTPKHLITATGQRVTLRCSPRSGDLSVYWYQQSLDQGLQFLIQYYNGEERAKGNILERFSAQQFPDLHSELNLSSLELGDSALYFCASSVDERYTFGSGTRLTVV.

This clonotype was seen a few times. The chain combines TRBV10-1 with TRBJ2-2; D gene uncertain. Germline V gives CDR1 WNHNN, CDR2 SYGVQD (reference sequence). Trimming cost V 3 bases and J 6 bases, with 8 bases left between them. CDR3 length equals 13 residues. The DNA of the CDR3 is TGCGCCAGCAGTGATCAGGACCCCGGGGAGCTGTTTTTT. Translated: CASSDQDPGELFF.

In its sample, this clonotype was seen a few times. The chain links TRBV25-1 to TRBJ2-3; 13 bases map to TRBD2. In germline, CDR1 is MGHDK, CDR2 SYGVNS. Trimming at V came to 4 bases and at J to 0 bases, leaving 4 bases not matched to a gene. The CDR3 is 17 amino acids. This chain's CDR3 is CASSGTSGSPSTDTQYF. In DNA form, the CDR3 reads TGTGCCAGCAGTGGGACTAGCGGGAGCCCTAGCACAGATACGCAGTATTTT.

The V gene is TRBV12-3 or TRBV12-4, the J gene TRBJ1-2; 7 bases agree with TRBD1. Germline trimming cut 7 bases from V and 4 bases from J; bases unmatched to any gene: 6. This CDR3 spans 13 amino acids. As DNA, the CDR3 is TGTGCCAGCAAGGGGGCGCAAGCCTATGGCTACACCTTC. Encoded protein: CASKGAQAYGYTF.

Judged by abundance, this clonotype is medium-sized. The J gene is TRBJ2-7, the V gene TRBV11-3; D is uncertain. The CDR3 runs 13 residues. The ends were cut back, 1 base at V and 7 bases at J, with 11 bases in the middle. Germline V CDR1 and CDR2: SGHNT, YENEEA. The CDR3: CASSLGTADEQYV. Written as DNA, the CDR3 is TGTGCCAGCAGCTTAGGGACGGCTGATGAGCAGTACGTC.

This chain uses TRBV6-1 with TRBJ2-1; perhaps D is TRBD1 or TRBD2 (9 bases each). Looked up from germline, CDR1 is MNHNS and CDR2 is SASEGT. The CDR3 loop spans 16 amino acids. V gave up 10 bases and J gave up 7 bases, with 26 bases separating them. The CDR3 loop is CATSSGTGLVSNEQFF. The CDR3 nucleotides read TGTGCCACCTCTAGCGGGACAGGGCTTGTGTCGAATGAGCAGTTCTTC.

The CDR3 sequence: CASSKSAIRVGNEQFF. DNA of the CDR3: TGTGCCAGCAGTAAGAGTGCGATCAGGGTCGGCAATGAGCAGTTCTTC. The rearrangement uses TRBV7-9 and TRBJ2-1, with a tentative D call TRBD1 (5 bases). The germline CDR1 and CDR2 sequences are SEHNR and FQNEAQ (reference sequence). The length of the CDR3 is 16 residues. V was shortened by 6 bases and J by 6 bases, with 21 bases between the two germline ends.

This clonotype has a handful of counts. The CDR3 nucleotides read TGTGCCAGCAGACTACCAGGGGATAACACTGAAGCTTTCTTT. Protein product: CASRLPGDNTEAFF. V usage is TRBV6-2 or TRBV6-3 and J usage is TRBJ1-1, with TRBD1 as a possible D gene (6 bases). The V end lost 6 bases, the J end lost 2 bases, and 13 bases lay between the germline ends. CDR3 length: 14 residues. Per germline, CDR1 MNHEY and CDR2 SVGEGT.

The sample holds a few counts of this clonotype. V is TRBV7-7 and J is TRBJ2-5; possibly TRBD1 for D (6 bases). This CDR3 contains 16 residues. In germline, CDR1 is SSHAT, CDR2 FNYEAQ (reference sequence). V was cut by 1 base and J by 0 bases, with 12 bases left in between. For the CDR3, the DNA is TGTGCCAGCAGCTTAGGGGCAGGGGCCCACCAAGAGACCCAGTACTTC. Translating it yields CASSLGAGAHQETQYF.

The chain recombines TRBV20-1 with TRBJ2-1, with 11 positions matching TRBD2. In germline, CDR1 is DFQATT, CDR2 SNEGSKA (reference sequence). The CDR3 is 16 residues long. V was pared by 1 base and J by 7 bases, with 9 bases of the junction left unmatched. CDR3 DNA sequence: TGCAGTGCTAGAGTCCTAGCGGGAGGCTGGGGGAATGAGCAGTTCTTC. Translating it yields CSARVLAGGWGNEQFF.

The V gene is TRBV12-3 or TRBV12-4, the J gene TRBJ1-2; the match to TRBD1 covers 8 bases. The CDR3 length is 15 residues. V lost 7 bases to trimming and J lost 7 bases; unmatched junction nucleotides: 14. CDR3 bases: TGTGCCAGCACCACTGGAGTCCCAGGGGGCAGTGGCTACACCTTC. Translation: CASTTGVPGGSGYTF.

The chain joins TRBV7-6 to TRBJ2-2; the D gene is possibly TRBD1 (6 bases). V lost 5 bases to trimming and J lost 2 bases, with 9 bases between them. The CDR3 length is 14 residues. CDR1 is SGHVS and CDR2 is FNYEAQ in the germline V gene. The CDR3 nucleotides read TGTGCCAGCAGCCCCGGGACAAACACCGGGGAGCTGTTTTTT. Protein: CASSPGTNTGELFF.

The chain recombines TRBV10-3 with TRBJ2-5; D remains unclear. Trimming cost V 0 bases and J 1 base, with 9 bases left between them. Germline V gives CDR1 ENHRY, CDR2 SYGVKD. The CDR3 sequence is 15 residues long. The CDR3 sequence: CAISESMGIQETQYF. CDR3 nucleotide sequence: TGTGCCATCAGTGAGTCAATGGGTATCCAAGAGACCCAGTACTTC.

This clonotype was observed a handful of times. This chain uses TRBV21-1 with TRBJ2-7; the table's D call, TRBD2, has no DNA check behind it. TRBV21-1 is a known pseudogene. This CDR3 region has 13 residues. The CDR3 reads CALKEEGFDEQYV. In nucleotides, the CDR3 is TGTGCCCTTAAAGAGGAGGGCTTCGACGAGCAGTACGTC.

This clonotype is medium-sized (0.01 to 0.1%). The CDR3 DNA reads TGCGCCAGCAGCGATGACACAGATACGCAGTATTTT. As protein: CASSDDTDTQYF. V gene TRBV5-1 combines with J gene TRBJ2-3; D is uncertain. The CDR3 has 12 amino acids. Germline lookup yields CDR1 SGHRS and CDR2 YFSETQ. The V gene lost 4 bases and the J gene lost 2 bases, with 5 bases spanning the gap. Supplemented by reference TRBV5-1 and TRBJ2-3, the full variable domain reads KAGVTQTPRYLIKTRGQQVTLSCSPISGHRSVSWYQQTPGQGLQFLFEYFSETQRNKGNFPGRFSGRQFSNSRSEMNVSTLELGDSALYLCASSDDTDTQYFGPGTRLTVL.

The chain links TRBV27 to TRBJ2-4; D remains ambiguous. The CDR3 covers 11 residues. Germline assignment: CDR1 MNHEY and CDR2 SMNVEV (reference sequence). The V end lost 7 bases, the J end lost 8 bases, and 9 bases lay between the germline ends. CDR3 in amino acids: CASKENYIQYF. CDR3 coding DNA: TGTGCCAGCAAAGAGAACTACATTCAGTACTTC.

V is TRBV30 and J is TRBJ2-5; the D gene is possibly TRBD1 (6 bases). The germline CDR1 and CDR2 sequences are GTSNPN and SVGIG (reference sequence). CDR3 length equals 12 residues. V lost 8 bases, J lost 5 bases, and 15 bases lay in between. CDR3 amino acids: CAGDRLGETQYF. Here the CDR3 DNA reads TGTGCCGGAGACAGGCTGGGGGAGACCCAGTACTTC.

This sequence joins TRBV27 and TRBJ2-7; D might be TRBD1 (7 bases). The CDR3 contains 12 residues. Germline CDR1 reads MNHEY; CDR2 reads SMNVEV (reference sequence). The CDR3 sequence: CAQAGGSYEQYF. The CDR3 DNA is TGTGCGCAAGCAGGGGGGTCCTACGAGCAGTACTTC.

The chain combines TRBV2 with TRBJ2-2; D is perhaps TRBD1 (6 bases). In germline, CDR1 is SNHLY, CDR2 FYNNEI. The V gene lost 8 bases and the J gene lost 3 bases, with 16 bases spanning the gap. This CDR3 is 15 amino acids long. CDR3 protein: CASHRTATDTGELFF. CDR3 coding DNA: TGTGCCAGCCATAGGACAGCTACGGACACCGGGGAGCTGTTTTTT.

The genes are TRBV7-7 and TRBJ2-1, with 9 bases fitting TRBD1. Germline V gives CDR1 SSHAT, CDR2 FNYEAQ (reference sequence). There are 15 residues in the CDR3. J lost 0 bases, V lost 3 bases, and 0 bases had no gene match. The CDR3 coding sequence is TGTGCCAGCAGCTTGGACAGGGGCTCCTACAATGAGCAGTTCTTC. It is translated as CASSLDRGSYNEQFF.

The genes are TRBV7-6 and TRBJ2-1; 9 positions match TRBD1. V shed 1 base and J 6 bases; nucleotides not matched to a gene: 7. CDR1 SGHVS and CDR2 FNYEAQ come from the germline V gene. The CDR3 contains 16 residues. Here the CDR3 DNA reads TGTGCCAGCAGCTTAGTCGGGACAGGGACCACCAATGAGCAGTTCTTC. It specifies CASSLVGTGTTNEQFF. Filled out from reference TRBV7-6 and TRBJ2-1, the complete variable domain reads GAGVSQSPRYKVTKRGQDVALRCDPISGHVSLYWYRQALGQGPEFLTYFNYEAQQDKSGLPNDRFSAERPEGSISTLTIQRTEQRDSAMYRCASSLVGTGTTNEQFFGPGTRLTVL.

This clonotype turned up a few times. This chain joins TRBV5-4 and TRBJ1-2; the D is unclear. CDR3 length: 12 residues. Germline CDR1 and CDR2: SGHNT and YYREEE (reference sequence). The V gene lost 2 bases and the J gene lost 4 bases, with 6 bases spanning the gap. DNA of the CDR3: TGTGCCAGCAGCTTCCGCAGCTATGGCTACACCTTC. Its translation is CASSFRSYGYTF.

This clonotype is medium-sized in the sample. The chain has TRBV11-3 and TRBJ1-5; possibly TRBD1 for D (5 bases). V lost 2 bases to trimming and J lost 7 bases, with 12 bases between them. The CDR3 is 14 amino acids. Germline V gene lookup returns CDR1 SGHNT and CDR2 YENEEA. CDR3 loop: CASSLSGYGQPQHF. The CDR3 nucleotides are TGTGCCAGCAGCTTATCAGGGTATGGACAGCCCCAGCATTTT.

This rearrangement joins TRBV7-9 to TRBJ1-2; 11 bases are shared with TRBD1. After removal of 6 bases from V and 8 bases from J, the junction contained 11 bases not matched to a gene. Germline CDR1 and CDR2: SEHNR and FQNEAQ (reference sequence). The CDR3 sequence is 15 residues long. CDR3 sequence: CASRTDRGPLSGYTF. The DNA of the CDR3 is TGTGCCAGCAGGACGGACAGGGGGCCTCTTAGCGGCTACACCTTC.

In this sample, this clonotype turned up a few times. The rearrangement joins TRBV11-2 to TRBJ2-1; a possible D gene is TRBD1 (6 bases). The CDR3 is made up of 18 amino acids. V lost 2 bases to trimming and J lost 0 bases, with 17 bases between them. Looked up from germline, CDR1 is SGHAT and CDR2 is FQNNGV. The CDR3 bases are TGTGCCAGCAGCTTATTGGTGCGGCAGGGGCGCTCCTACAATGAGCAGTTCTTC. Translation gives CASSLLVRQGRSYNEQFF.

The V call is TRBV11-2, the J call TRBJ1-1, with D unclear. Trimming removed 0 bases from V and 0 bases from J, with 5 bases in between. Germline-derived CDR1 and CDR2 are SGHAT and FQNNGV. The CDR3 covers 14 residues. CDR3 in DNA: TGTGCCAGCAGCTTAGAATATTTGAACACTGAAGCTTTCTTT. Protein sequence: CASSLEYLNTEAFF.

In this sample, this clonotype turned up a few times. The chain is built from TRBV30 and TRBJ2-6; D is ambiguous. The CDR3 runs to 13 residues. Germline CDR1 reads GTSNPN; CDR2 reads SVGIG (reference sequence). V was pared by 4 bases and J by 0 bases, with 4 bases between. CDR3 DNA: TGTGCCTGGAAACCCTCTGGGGCCAACGTCCTGACTTTC. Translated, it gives CAWKPSGANVLTF.

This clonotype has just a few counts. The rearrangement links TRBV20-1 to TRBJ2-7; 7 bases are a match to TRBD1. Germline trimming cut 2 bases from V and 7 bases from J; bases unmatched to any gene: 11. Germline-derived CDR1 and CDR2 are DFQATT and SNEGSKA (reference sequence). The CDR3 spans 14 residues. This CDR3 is CSARLRGQVEEQYF. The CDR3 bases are TGCAGTGCTAGACTCCGCGGACAGGTCGAAGAGCAGTACTTC.

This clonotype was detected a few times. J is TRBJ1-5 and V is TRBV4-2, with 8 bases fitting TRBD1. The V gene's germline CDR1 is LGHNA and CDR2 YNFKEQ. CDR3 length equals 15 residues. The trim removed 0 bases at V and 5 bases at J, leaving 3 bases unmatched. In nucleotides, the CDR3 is TGTGCCAGCAGCCAAGACGACAGGGGTCATCAGCCCCAGCATTTT. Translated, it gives CASSQDDRGHQPQHF.

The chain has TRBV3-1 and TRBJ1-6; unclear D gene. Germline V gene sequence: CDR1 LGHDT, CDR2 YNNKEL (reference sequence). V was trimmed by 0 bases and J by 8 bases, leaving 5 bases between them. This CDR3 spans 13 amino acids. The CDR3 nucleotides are TGTGCCAGCAGCCAAGATCAGGATTCACCCCTCCACTTT. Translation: CASSQDQDSPLHF.